A single sample gave rise to the 32 T cell receptor beta chains below, sequenced in a study of early T cells in non-severe SARS-CoV-2 infection. TCRdb ran MiXCR on the 5' RACE reads and lists one entry per CDR3 protein. The sample lists about 60,000 distinct CDR3 sequences; about 9.3% were seen once. Sequenced sample: whole blood. These receptors were obtained from an adult who was a healthcare worker with PCR-confirmed SARS-CoV-2 infection or an uninfected control (not recorded which).

V usage is TRBV6-1 and J usage is TRBJ2-7, with 10 bases aligning to TRBD2. V trimming: 7 bases; J trimming: 4 bases; junction bases outside the gene matches: 7. The CDR3 runs to 14 residues. CDR1 and CDR2 (germline): MNHNS, SASEGT. CDR3 amino acids: CASTRSGGAYEQYV. Here the CDR3 DNA reads TGTGCCAGCACCCGGAGCGGGGGGGCTTACGAGCAGTACGTC.

This clonotype occurred a few times. This chain connects TRBV24-1 to TRBJ2-1, with D perhaps TRBD2 (7 bases). From germline, CDR1 is KGHDR and CDR2 SFDVKD. The CDR3 loop spans 16 amino acids. The V and J ends lost 1 base and 4 bases respectively, with 13 bases between them. The CDR3 DNA reads as TGTGCCACCAGTGATTTCGCGGCGGGGGCATACAATGAGCAGTTCTTC. Translated, it gives CATSDFAAGAYNEQFF.

There are many counts of this clonotype. The chain couples TRBV18 to TRBJ1-5; the D gene is possibly TRBD1 (6 bases). Germline loops: CDR1 KGHSH, CDR2 LQKENI. V was pared by 2 bases and J by 4 bases, with 9 bases between. The CDR3 runs 14 residues. CDR3 amino acids: CASSPDRRNQPQHF. CDR3 nucleotide sequence: TGTGCCAGCTCACCAGACAGGAGGAATCAGCCCCAGCATTTT.

This clonotype was detected a few times. The chain employs TRBV28 and TRBJ1-4; 7 bases are shared with TRBD1. Germline trimming cut 7 bases from V and 8 bases from J; bases unmatched to any gene: 16. Germline values: CDR1 MDHEN, CDR2 SYDVKM. The CDR3 length is 16 residues. The CDR3 is CASTRAGGLVDEKLFF. The CDR3, as DNA: TGTGCCAGCACTAGGGCAGGGGGACTGGTAGACGAAAAACTGTTTTTT.

This clonotype was seen at least ten times. The chain carries TRBV9 and TRBJ1-6, with D maybe TRBD1 (6 bases). Between the trimmed V and J ends, which lost 0 bases and 10 bases, there was a span of 11 bases. Germline CDR1 is SGDLS and CDR2 is YYNGEE. The CDR3 spans 14 residues. The CDR3 DNA reads as TGTGCCAGCAGCGTAGAGGCAGGGGAATCACCCCTCCACTTT. Amino acids: CASSVEAGESPLHF.

Only a few counts were recorded for this clonotype. The V and J genes are TRBV7-6 and TRBJ2-3; D is undetermined. V was pared by 1 base and J by 2 bases, with 10 bases between. This CDR3 spans 15 amino acids. In germline, CDR1 is SGHVS, CDR2 FNYEAQ. The CDR3 protein is CASSLDSDPTDTQYF. Here the CDR3 DNA reads TGTGCCAGCAGCTTAGACTCCGACCCCACAGATACGCAGTATTTT.

A few counts support this clonotype. The CDR3 DNA reads as TGTGCCAGCAGCTTACCGAACACCGGGGAGCTGTTTTTT. Protein: CASSLPNTGELFF. The chain is built from TRBV7-3 and TRBJ2-2; the D is unclear. The V end lost 2 bases, the J end lost 0 bases, and 1 base lay between the germline ends. Germline V gene sequence: CDR1 SGHTA, CDR2 FQGTGA. This CDR3 comprises 13 residues.

This chain joins TRBV12-3 or TRBV12-4 and TRBJ1-1; D is perhaps TRBD1 (5 bases). The CDR3 length is 15 residues. V was clipped by 4 bases and J by 3 bases, with 15 bases between them. The CDR3 protein is CASSSITDSHTEAFF. The CDR3 DNA reads as TGTGCCAGCAGTTCCATTACCGACAGCCACACTGAAGCTTTCTTT.

The chain combines TRBV3-1 with TRBJ1-1, with 7 bases identical to TRBD1. The CDR3 length is 13 residues. V dropped 3 bases and J dropped 3; count of bases not matched to a gene: 1. Per the germline V gene, CDR1 is LGHDT and CDR2 is YNNKEL (reference sequence). CDR3 protein: CASSHTGDTEAFF. The CDR3 nucleotides read TGTGCCAGCAGCCATACAGGGGACACTGAAGCTTTCTTT. Variable domain in full (rest from reference TRBV3-1 and TRBJ1-1): DTAVSQTPKYLVTQMGNDKSIKCEQNLGHDTMYWYKQDSKKFLKIMFSYNNKELIINETVPNRFSPKSPDKAHLNLHINSLELGDSAVYFCASSHTGDTEAFFGQGTRLTVV.

This clonotype was seen a handful of times. The V call is TRBV2, the J call TRBJ2-5; D ambiguous. Germline lookup yields CDR1 SNHLY and CDR2 FYNNEI. V lost 4 bases to trimming and J lost 2 bases, with 14 bases between them. The CDR3 is 15 residues long. The CDR3 nucleotides are TGTGCCAGCAGTGGACAAGCTCCCATACAAGAGACCCAGTACTTC. It codes for CASSGQAPIQETQYF.

This clonotype was counted at least ten times. The CDR3 reads CSVERPKETQYF. The DNA of the CDR3 is TGCAGCGTTGAGCGACCAAAAGAGACCCAGTACTTC. The rearrangement links TRBV29-1 to TRBJ2-5; no reliable D call. Germline assignment: CDR1 SQVTM and CDR2 ANQGSEA. This CDR3 region has 12 residues. Trimming removed 3 bases at V and 3 bases at J, with 8 bases between.

V is TRBV6-6 and J is TRBJ2-1; D unresolved. The V end lost 6 bases, the J end lost 7 bases, and 19 bases lay between the germline ends. The V gene's germline CDR1 is MNHNY and CDR2 SVGAGI (reference sequence). The CDR3 totals 15 residues. CDR3 nucleotide sequence: TGTGCCAGCAGCCACCCGGCGGCAGAACGAAATGAGCAGTTCTTC. The encoded protein is CASSHPAAERNEQFF.

Only a few counts were recorded for this clonotype. The chain recombines TRBV6-6 with TRBJ2-7; no clear D. Per the germline V gene, CDR1 is MNHNY and CDR2 is SVGAGI (reference sequence). With 5 bases removed from V and 1 base from J, the gap between germline ends came to 6 bases. The CDR3 extends over 12 amino acids. The CDR3 here is CASSRSSYEQYV. CDR3 DNA: TGTGCCAGCAGTCGGAGTTCCTACGAGCAGTACGTC.

This clonotype occurred many times. This chain uses TRBV5-1 with TRBJ1-2; tentative D call: TRBD1 (6 bases). V was shortened by 4 bases and J by 8 bases, with 21 bases between the two germline ends. Germline CDR1 reads SGHRS; CDR2 reads YFSETQ. CDR3 length: 15 amino acids. The CDR3 region is CASSLGQFDYGGYTF. As DNA, the CDR3 is TGCGCCAGCAGCCTGGGACAATTTGATTATGGCGGCTACACCTTC.

The V call is TRBV15, the J call TRBJ2-5; D perhaps matches TRBD1 (8 bases). CDR1 is LNHNV, CDR2 YYDKDF, per germline (reference sequence). Trimming took 2 bases from V and 6 from J, leaving 16 bases between them. This CDR3 has 15 residues. The CDR3, as DNA: TGTGCCACCAGCAGAAGTGACAGGGGAGGGAAGACCCAGTACTTC. Translated, it gives CATSRSDRGGKTQYF.

The chain is built from TRBV5-1 and TRBJ2-5; 7 nucleotides agree with TRBD2. Germline trimming cut 2 bases from V and 4 bases from J; bases unmatched to any gene: 8. CDR1 and CDR2 from the germline V gene are SGHRS and YFSETQ. The CDR3 contains 15 residues. DNA of the CDR3: TGCGCCAGCAGCTTTAGCGGGCCCGAGGCAGAGACCCAGTACTTC. It translates to CASSFSGPEAETQYF.

This clonotype was picked up a small number of times. This sequence joins TRBV11-2 and TRBJ2-1; D may be TRBD1 (6 bases). The V end was cut by 5 bases, the J end by 8 bases, with 19 bases between. This CDR3 region has 15 residues. The germline CDR1 and CDR2 sequences are SGHAT and FQNNGV. CDR3 nucleotide sequence: TGTGCCAGCAGCCCCCTGGTCGGCAGGGGAGATGAGCAGTTCTTC. Protein product: CASSPLVGRGDEQFF.

A few counts support this clonotype. The rearrangement links TRBV5-8 to TRBJ1-1; D is uncertain. V lost 2 bases and J lost 0, with 5 bases in between. Germline assignment: CDR1 SGHTS and CDR2 YDEGEE. CDR3 length: 13 amino acids. The CDR3: CASSFNLNTEAFF. The CDR3 nucleotides are TGTGCCAGCAGCTTTAATTTGAACACTGAAGCTTTCTTT.

This sequence joins TRBV5-1 and TRBJ2-3; the D is unclear. The CDR3 is made up of 12 amino acids. With 2 bases removed from V and 2 bases from J, the gap between germline ends came to 3 bases. CDR1 and CDR2 from the germline V gene are SGHRS and YFSETQ. The CDR3 here is CASSLHTDTQYF. In DNA form, the CDR3 reads TGCGCCAGCAGCTTACACACAGATACGCAGTATTTT.

The sample holds many counts of this clonotype. The gene calls are TRBV27 and TRBJ2-5, with D perhaps being TRBD1 or TRBD2 (6 bases each). Trimming left V 2 bases short and J 0 bases short, with 13 bases between. CDR1 and CDR2 (germline): MNHEY, SMNVEV (reference sequence). CDR3 length: 16 residues. CDR3 residues: CASSLRFRGHQETQYF. DNA for the CDR3: TGTGCCAGCAGTTTACGGTTCCGGGGGCACCAAGAGACCCAGTACTTC.

This clonotype was recorded a few times. J is TRBJ1-2 and V is TRBV20-1; the D gene is possibly TRBD1 (6 bases). The CDR3 totals 16 residues. V lost 3 bases and J lost 0, with 17 bases in between. CDR1 is DFQATT, CDR2 SNEGSKA, per germline (reference sequence). The chain's CDR3 is CSARGGHSLTNYGYTF. In DNA, the CDR3 is TGCAGTGCTAGGGGGGGACATTCCTTAACTAACTATGGCTACACCTTC.

A few counts support this clonotype. The genes are TRBV6-2 or TRBV6-3 and TRBJ2-6, with TRBD1 matching over 10 bases. CDR1 MNHEY and CDR2 SVGEGT come from the germline V gene. This CDR3 is built from 18 residues. V lost 7 bases and J lost 2; bases outside the gene matches: 11. This CDR3 reads CASTIGGTGVTGANVLTF. DNA of the CDR3: TGTGCCAGCACCATCGGTGGGACAGGGGTCACTGGGGCCAACGTCCTGACTTTC.

At least ten counts were recorded for this clonotype. The genes are TRBV10-3 and TRBJ2-5, with a tentative D call TRBD2 (5 bases). CDR1 is ENHRY, CDR2 SYGVKD, per germline. V dropped 4 bases and J dropped 5 bases, with 14 bases sitting between them. CDR3 length equals 14 residues. As DNA, the CDR3 is TGTGCCATCAGTGCGGGGAACCTGGTGGAGACCCAGTACTTC. Translating it yields CAISAGNLVETQYF.

This clonotype was seen a handful of times. The V call is TRBV19, the J call TRBJ1-5, with D unclear. CDR1 LNHDA and CDR2 SQIVND come from the germline V gene (reference sequence). Trimming took 3 bases from V and 4 from J, leaving 4 bases between them. CDR3 length: 12 residues. The CDR3 loop is CASSISNQPQHF. The CDR3 bases are TGTGCCAGTAGTATTTCGAATCAGCCCCAGCATTTT.

This rearrangement joins TRBV9 to TRBJ2-1, with 8 bases aligning to TRBD1. Trimming cost V 4 bases and J 6 bases; bases outside gene matches: 6. The CDR3 spans 14 residues. Germline CDR1 is SGDLS and CDR2 is YYNGEE. The CDR3 DNA is TGTGCCAGCAGCACAGGGGGGCCTAGCAATGAGCAGTTCTTC. It yields the protein CASSTGGPSNEQFF.

This clonotype was seen repeatedly, ten times or more. This chain uses TRBV6-2 or TRBV6-3 with TRBJ1-1; 8 bases are shared with TRBD1. Losses at the gene ends were 8 bases for V and 0 bases for J; bases not matched to a gene: 8. CDR1 is MNHEY, CDR2 SVGEGT, per germline. The CDR3 sequence is 15 residues long. Written as DNA, the CDR3 is TGTGCCAGCCTGGACAGGGTTGGGATGAACACTGAAGCTTTCTTT. It is translated as CASLDRVGMNTEAFF.

The V and J genes are TRBV11-2 and TRBJ2-7; TRBD2 matches 9 bases. The V gene end was trimmed by 0 bases and the J gene end by 7 bases; junction bases not matched to a gene: 7. CDR1 is SGHAT and CDR2 is FQNNGV in the germline V gene. The CDR3 loop spans 15 amino acids. The CDR3 region has the DNA TGTGCCAGCAGCTTAGATTATACACTAGCGGGTGAGCAGTACGTC. It specifies CASSLDYTLAGEQYV.

This chain connects TRBV12-3 or TRBV12-4 to TRBJ2-3; 10 bases agree with TRBD2. The CDR3 is 17 amino acids. The ends lost 2 bases at V and 1 base at J; junction bases unmatched: 6. The CDR3 loop reads CASSLFLAGGGTDTQYF. CDR3 coding DNA: TGTGCCAGCAGTTTATTCTTAGCGGGGGGCGGCACAGATACGCAGTATTTT.

This clonotype was seen repeatedly, ten times or more. The genes are TRBV3-1 and TRBJ1-3; D remains ambiguous. CDR1 LGHDT and CDR2 YNNKEL come from the germline V gene (reference sequence). Trimming took 0 bases from V and 0 from J, leaving 6 bases between them. The CDR3 has 15 amino acids. The CDR3 DNA is TGTGCCAGCAGCCAAGATCGGTTCTCTGGAAACACCATATATTTT. Translation: CASSQDRFSGNTIYF.

This chain joins TRBV7-2 and TRBJ1-2; 7 bases agree with TRBD1. The V gene end was trimmed by 4 bases and the J gene end by 4 bases; junction bases not matched to a gene: 6. The CDR3 has 14 residues. Germline V gene lookup returns CDR1 SGHTA and CDR2 FQGNSA. The CDR3 DNA is TGTGCCAGCAGCTCGATCCGGGACAGCTATGGCTACACCTTC. This translates into CASSSIRDSYGYTF.

This clonotype was picked up many times. The chain couples TRBV7-9 to TRBJ2-5; TRBD2 agrees at 11 bases. V shed 1 base, J shed 4 bases, and the junction held 23 bases outside the gene matches. Per germline, CDR1 SEHNR and CDR2 FQNEAQ (reference sequence). CDR3 length equals 22 residues. The CDR3 sequence: CASSLGLVTGTSGDLFPETQYF. The CDR3 bases are TGTGCCAGCAGCTTAGGGCTCGTGACCGGGACTAGCGGAGATTTATTCCCAGAGACCCAGTACTTC.

This clonotype counts as medium-sized. One junction end disagrees with the germline gene, perhaps due to a read error. The chain couples TRBV11-2 to TRBJ2-1, with D uncertain. Looked up from germline, CDR1 is SGHAT and CDR2 is FQNNGV. The CDR3 sequence is 12 residues long. Here the CDR3 reads CASSFSNNEQFF. The CDR3 DNA follows: TGTGCCAGCAGCTTCTCCAACAATGAGCAGTTCTTC.